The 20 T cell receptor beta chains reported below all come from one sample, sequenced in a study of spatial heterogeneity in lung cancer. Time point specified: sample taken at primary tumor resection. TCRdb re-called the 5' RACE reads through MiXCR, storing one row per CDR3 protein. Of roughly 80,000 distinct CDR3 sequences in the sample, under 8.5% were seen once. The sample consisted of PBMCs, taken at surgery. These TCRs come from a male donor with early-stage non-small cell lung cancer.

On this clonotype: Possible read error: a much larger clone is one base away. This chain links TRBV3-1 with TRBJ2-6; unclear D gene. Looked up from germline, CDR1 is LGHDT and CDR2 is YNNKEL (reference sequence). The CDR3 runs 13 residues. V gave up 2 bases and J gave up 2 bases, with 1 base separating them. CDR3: CASSQPGANVLTF. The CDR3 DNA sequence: TGTGCCAGCAGCCAACCTGGGGCCAACGTCCTGACTTTC.

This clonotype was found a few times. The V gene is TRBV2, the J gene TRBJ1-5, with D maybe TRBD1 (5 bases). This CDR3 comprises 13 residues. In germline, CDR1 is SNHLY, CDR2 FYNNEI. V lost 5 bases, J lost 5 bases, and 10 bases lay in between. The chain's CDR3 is CASSSGTYQPQHF. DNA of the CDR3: TGTGCCAGCAGTTCCGGGACCTATCAGCCCCAGCATTTT. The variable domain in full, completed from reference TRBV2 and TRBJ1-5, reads EPEVTQTPSHQVTQMGQEVILRCVPISNHLYFYWYRQILGQKVEFLVSFYNNEISEKSEIFDDQFSVERPDGSNFTLKIRSTKLEDSAMYFCASSSGTYQPQHFGDGTRLSIL.

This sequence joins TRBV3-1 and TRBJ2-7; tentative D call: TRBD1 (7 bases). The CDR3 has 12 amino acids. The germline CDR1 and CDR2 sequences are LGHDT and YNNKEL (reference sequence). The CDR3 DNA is TGTGTCACGGCAGGGGGGACCTACGAGCAGTACTTC. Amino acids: CVTAGGTYEQYF.

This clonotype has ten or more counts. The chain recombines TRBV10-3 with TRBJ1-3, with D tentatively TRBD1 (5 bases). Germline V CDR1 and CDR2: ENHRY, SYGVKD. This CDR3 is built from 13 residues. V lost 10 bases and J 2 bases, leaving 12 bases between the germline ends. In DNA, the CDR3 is TGTGCCACTGGGAGAGGGGCTGGAAACACCATATATTTT. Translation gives CATGRGAGNTIYF.

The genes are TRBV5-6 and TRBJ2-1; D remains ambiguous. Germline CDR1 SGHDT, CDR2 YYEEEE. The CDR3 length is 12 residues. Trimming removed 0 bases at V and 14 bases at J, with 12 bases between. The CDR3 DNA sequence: TGTGCCAGCAGCTTGGGTAGCCCCCCAGAGTTCTTC. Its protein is CASSLGSPPEFF.

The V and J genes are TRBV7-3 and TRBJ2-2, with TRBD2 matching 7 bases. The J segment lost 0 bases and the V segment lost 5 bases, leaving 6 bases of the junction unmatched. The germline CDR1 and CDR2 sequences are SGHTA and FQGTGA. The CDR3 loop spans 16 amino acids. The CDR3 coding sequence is TGTGCCAGCAGCCCCACGGGGGGACCGAACACCGGGGAGCTGTTTTTT. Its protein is CASSPTGGPNTGELFF.

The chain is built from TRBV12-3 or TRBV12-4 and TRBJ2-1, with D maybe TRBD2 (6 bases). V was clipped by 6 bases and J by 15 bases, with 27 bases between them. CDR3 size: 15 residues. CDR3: CASRTTGTSHLRLFF. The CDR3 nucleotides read TGTGCCAGCAGAACCACCGGGACTTCCCATCTAAGGCTGTTCTTC.

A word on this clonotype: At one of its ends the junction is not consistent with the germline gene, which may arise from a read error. The CDR3 loop is CSPEPGGVGTNTQYF. Written as DNA, the CDR3 is TGCAGTCCAGAGCCAGGAGGGGTGGGCACAAATACGCAGTATTTT. This chain joins TRBV20-1 and TRBJ2-3; maybe TRBD2 (6 bases). The CDR3 sequence is 15 residues long. Germline lookup yields CDR1 DFQATT and CDR2 SNEGSKA (reference sequence).

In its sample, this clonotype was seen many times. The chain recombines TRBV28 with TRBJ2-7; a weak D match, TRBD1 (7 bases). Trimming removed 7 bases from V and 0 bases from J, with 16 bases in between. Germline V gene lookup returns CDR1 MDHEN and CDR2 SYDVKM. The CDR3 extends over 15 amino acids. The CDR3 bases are TGTGCCAGCATCGCGTCGGGGGACAGCTCCTACGAGCAGTACTTC. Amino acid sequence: CASIASGDSSYEQYF.

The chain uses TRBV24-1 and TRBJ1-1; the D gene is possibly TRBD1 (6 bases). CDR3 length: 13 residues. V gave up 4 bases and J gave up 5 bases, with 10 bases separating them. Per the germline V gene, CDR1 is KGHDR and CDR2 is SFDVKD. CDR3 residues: CATSEPQGTEAFF. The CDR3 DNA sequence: TGTGCCACCAGTGAGCCTCAGGGGACTGAAGCTTTCTTT.

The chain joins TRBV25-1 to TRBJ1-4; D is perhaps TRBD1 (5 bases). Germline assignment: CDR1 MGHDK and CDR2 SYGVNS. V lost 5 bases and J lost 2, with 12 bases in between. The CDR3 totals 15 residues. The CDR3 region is CASSPRVLTNEKLFF. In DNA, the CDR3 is TGTGCCAGCAGTCCCAGGGTTCTCACTAATGAAAAACTGTTTTTT.

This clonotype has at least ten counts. CDR3 in DNA: TGCGCCAGCAGTCCCAGGGTAGCCAAAAACATTCAGTACTTC. Protein: CASSPRVAKNIQYF. The chain is built from TRBV23-1 and TRBJ2-4; the D gene is possibly TRBD1 (5 bases). TRBV23-1 has ORF status, its function being uncertain. The CDR3 has 14 amino acids. V lost 4 bases and J 0 bases, leaving 7 bases between the germline ends.

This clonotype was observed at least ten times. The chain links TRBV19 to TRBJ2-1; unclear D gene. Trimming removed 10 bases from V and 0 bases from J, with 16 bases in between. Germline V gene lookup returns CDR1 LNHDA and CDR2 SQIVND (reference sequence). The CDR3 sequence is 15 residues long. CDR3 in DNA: TGTGCCACCACAAGGGTCTTAGGCTCCTACAATGAGCAGTTCTTC. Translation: CATTRVLGSYNEQFF.

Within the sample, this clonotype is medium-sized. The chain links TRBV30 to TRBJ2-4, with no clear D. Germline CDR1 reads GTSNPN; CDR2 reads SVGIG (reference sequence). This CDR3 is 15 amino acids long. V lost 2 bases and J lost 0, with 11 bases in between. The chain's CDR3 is CAWSLKIIAKNIQYF. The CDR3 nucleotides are TGTGCCTGGAGTCTCAAGATTATAGCCAAAAACATTCAGTACTTC.

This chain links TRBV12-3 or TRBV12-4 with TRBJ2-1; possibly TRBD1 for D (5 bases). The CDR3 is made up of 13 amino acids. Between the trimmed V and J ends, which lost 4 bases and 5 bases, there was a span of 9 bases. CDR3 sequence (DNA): TGTGCCAGCAGTTCCCCAGGGAACAATGAGCAGTTCTTC. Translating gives CASSSPGNNEQFF.

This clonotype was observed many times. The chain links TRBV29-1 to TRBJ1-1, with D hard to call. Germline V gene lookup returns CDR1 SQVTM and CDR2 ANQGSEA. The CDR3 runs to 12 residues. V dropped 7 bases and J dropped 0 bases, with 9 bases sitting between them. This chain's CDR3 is CSGEAMNTEAFF. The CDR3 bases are TGCAGCGGGGAGGCCATGAACACTGAAGCTTTCTTT.

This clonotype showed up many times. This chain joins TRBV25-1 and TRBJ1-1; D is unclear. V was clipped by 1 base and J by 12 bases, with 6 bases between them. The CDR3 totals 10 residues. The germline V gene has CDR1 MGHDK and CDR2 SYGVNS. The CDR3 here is CASSESETFF. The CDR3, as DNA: TGTGCCAGCAGTGAATCGGAAACTTTCTTT.

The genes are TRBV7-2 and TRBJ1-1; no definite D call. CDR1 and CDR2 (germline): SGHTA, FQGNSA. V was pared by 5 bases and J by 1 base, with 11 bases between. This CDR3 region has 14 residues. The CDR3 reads CASSKAGRNTEAFF. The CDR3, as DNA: TGTGCCAGCAGCAAAGCGGGGAGGAACACTGAAGCTTTCTTT.

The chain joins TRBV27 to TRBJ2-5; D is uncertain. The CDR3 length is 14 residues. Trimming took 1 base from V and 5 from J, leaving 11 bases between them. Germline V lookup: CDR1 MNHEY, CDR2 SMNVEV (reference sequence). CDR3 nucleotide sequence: TGTGCCAGCAGTTTATTGGGATTGATGGAGACCCAGTACTTC. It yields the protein CASSLLGLMETQYF.

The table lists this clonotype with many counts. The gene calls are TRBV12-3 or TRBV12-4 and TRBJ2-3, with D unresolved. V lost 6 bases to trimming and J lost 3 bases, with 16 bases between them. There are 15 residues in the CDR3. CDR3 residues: CASSPWRLGTDTQYF. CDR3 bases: TGTGCCAGCAGCCCCTGGCGTTTAGGGACAGATACGCAGTATTTT.